The 19 T cell receptor beta chains in this list originate from one sample, sequenced in a study of T cell responses to AZD1222 COVID-19 vaccine. Clones were read by immunoSEQ multiplex PCR, and TCRdb kept only the in-frame ones, dropping some. The table has 150,000 to 200,000 clones, approximately 90% seen once; the top ten hold around 3.5%. This specimen was peripheral blood, taken 28 days after the second AZD1222 dose. These receptors were collected from an adult who received the AZD1222 COVID-19 vaccine.

The chain links TRBV19 to TRBJ1-4; TRBD1 is a possible D gene (6 bases). With 9 bases removed from V and 0 bases from J, the gap between germline ends came to 14 bases. Germline loops: CDR1 LNHDA, CDR2 SQIVND (reference sequence). The CDR3 sequence is 15 residues long. DNA for the CDR3: TGTGCCAGCAGTGGCAGGGGTGCAACTAATGAAAAACTGTTTTTT. Its protein is CASSGRGATNEKLFF.

J is TRBJ2-3 and V is TRBV6-6; 12 bases align to TRBD1. Germline V CDR1 and CDR2: MNHNY, SVGAGI (reference sequence). V shed 4 bases, J shed 4 bases, and the junction held 6 bases outside the gene matches. This CDR3 is built from 16 residues. The CDR3 DNA reads TGTGCCAGCAGTTCCCGGGACAGGGGGCTCGCAGATACGCAGTATTTT. Translating it yields CASSSRDRGLADTQYF.

This chain uses TRBV5-4 with TRBJ2-1; 7 bases are a match to TRBD2. CDR1 and CDR2 from the germline V gene are SGHNT and YYREEE (reference sequence). This CDR3 region has 15 residues. With 2 bases clipped from V and 4 bases from J, the junction kept 6 bases outside the gene matches. CDR3 sequence: CASSLPSSGYNEQFF. In DNA form, the CDR3 reads TGTGCCAGCAGCTTACCTTCTAGCGGTTACAATGAGCAGTTCTTC.

Of note for this clone: The junction differs from germline at one of its ends, possibly a read error. The J gene is TRBJ2-1, the V gene TRBV7-9, with D possibly TRBD2 on 5 matching bases. Germline CDR1 reads SEHNR; CDR2 reads FQNEAQ (reference sequence). The CDR3 loop spans 17 amino acids. The CDR3 DNA reads as TGTGCCAGCAGCCTAGCCTGGTCCCCGAGCTCCTACAATGAGCAGTTCTTC. This gives the protein CASSLAWSPSSYNEQFF.

This chain joins TRBV5-1 and TRBJ2-4; TRBD1 agrees at 8 bases. In germline, CDR1 is SGHRS, CDR2 YFSETQ. Germline trimming cut 4 bases from V and 3 bases from J; bases unmatched to any gene: 9. This CDR3 is 16 amino acids long. The CDR3 DNA sequence: TGCGCCAGCAGCCCTCAGGGGGCTGGAGACAAAAACATTCAGTACTTC. It is translated as CASSPQGAGDKNIQYF.

The chain links TRBV7-6 to TRBJ1-4, with TRBD1 as a possible D gene (5 bases). V lost 4 bases, J lost 6 bases, and 18 bases lay in between. CDR1 and CDR2 (germline): SGHVS, FNYEAQ. CDR3 size: 16 residues. CDR3 loop: CASSSQGRGLDEKLFF. CDR3 nucleotide sequence: TGTGCCAGCAGCTCTCAGGGAAGAGGGTTGGATGAAAAACTGTTTTTT.

The chain joins TRBV5-8 to TRBJ2-3; TRBD2 agrees at 12 bases. V shed 2 bases and J 5 bases; nucleotides not matched to a gene: 9. The CDR3 sequence is 17 residues long. The germline CDR1 and CDR2 sequences are SGHTS and YDEGEE. Here the CDR3 DNA reads TGTGCCAGCAGCTTTAACAGACTAGCGGGAGTCGGAGATACGCAGTATTTT. It is translated as CASSFNRLAGVGDTQYF.

The V gene is TRBV7-2, the J gene TRBJ2-7; D is possibly TRBD1 (5 bases). CDR3 length: 14 residues. Germline loops: CDR1 SGHTA, CDR2 FQGNSA. V shed 1 base and J shed 2 bases, with 9 bases lying between them. CDR3 region: CASSLGGPTYEQYF. The CDR3 nucleotides read TGTGCCAGCAGCTTAGGGGGCCCCACCTACGAGCAGTACTTC.

This clone was seen a single time. V gene TRBV7-2 combines with J gene TRBJ1-1; 9 bases are a match to TRBD1. Germline V lookup: CDR1 SGHTA, CDR2 FQGNSA. The CDR3 spans 17 residues. J lost 4 bases, V lost 1 base, and 10 bases had no gene match. The CDR3 loop is CASSLVKGQGEGTEAFF. Here the CDR3 DNA reads TGTGCCAGCAGCTTAGTTAAGGGACAGGGAGAAGGCACTGAAGCTTTCTTT.

The CDR3 region is CASSLGGGGGQPQHF. As DNA, the CDR3 is TGTGCCAGCAGTTTAGGTGGGGGCGGGGGGCAGCCCCAGCATTTT. The V gene is TRBV27, the J gene TRBJ1-5; D perhaps matches TRBD1 (6 bases). Germline V gene sequence: CDR1 MNHEY, CDR2 SMNVEV (reference sequence). Trimming left V 2 bases short and J 7 bases short, with 15 bases between. This CDR3 has 15 amino acids.

In this sample, this clone turned up once. The chain joins TRBV11-3 to TRBJ2-5; weak D call: TRBD1 (7 bases). This CDR3 has 16 residues. Trimming removed 5 bases from V and 4 bases from J, with 20 bases in between. CDR1 is SGHNT, CDR2 YENEEA, per germline. Written as DNA, the CDR3 is TGTGCCAGCAGCCACGTCTTGGACAGGCGGGGAGAGACCCAGTACTTC. This sequence encodes CASSHVLDRRGETQYF.

The rearrangement joins TRBV30 to TRBJ2-2; TRBD1 agrees at 12 bases. The V gene end was trimmed by 4 bases and the J gene end by 3 bases; junction bases not matched to a gene: 9. The V gene's germline CDR1 is GTSNPN and CDR2 SVGIG (reference sequence). The CDR3 is 17 residues long. The CDR3 nucleotides are TGTGCCTGGAACGGGGACAGGGGGCGCTTGGACACCGGGGAGCTGTTTTTT. This encodes CAWNGDRGRLDTGELFF.

V and J are TRBV6-6 and TRBJ1-6; D unclear. Deletions cut 2 bases from V and 4 bases from J, with 6 bases between. The CDR3 runs to 14 residues. Germline V gene data show CDR1 as MNHNY and CDR2 as SVGAGI (reference sequence). Here the CDR3 DNA reads TGTGCCAGCAGTTACGGGGTATATAATTCACCCCTCCACTTT. It specifies CASSYGVYNSPLHF.

This chain joins TRBV6-2 or TRBV6-3 and TRBJ1-2; a possible D gene is TRBD1 (6 bases). CDR3 length: 12 residues. Germline V CDR1 and CDR2: MNHEY, SVGEGT. Trimming removed 6 bases from V and 8 bases from J, with 13 bases in between. In nucleotides, the CDR3 is TGTGCCAGCAGCACAACAGGGACGGGCTACACCTTC. Protein: CASSTTGTGYTF.

To note about this clone: Other nucleotide sequences from this sample produce the same CDR3. J is TRBJ1-1 and V is TRBV19; D gene ambiguous. This CDR3 is 15 amino acids long. Germline V gene sequence: CDR1 LNHDA, CDR2 SQIVND (reference sequence). V was trimmed by 2 bases and J by 0 bases, leaving 10 bases between them. CDR3 DNA: TGTGCCAGTAGTATACGGGGAGGATTGAACACTGAAGCTTTCTTT. It codes for CASSIRGGLNTEAFF.

The rearrangement links TRBV6-5 to TRBJ2-1, with TRBD2 identical over 13 bases. V lost 7 bases to trimming and J lost 10 bases; unmatched junction nucleotides: 10. Looked up from germline, CDR1 is MNHEY and CDR2 is SVGAGI. CDR3 length: 15 residues. The CDR3 nucleotides read TGTGCCAGCACCTACGGACTAGCGGGAGTACAGGAGCAGTTCTTC. Translated, it gives CASTYGLAGVQEQFF.

The J gene is TRBJ1-1, the V gene TRBV14; TRBD1 matches 10 bases. This CDR3 comprises 18 residues. The V gene's germline CDR1 is SGHDN and CDR2 FVKESK. With 4 bases clipped from V and 0 bases from J, the junction kept 11 bases outside the gene matches. The CDR3 region has the DNA TGTGCCAGCAGCCCCCGACCGGGACAGGGGCTAATGAACACTGAAGCTTTCTTT. It is translated as CASSPRPGQGLMNTEAFF.

V and J are TRBV5-6 and TRBJ1-6, with TRBD1 identical over 9 bases. V shed 3 bases and J 6 bases; nucleotides not matched to a gene: 7. The germline V gene has CDR1 SGHDT and CDR2 YYEEEE. The CDR3 is 16 residues long. The CDR3 loop reads CASSSRTGDPNSPLHF. In nucleotides, the CDR3 is TGTGCCAGCAGCTCGAGGACAGGGGATCCTAATTCACCCCTCCACTTT.

The chain uses TRBV11-2 and TRBJ2-1; maybe TRBD2 (6 bases). The germline V gene has CDR1 SGHAT and CDR2 FQNNGV. V was cut by 8 bases and J by 1 base, with 12 bases left in between. The CDR3 extends over 14 amino acids. The CDR3 DNA reads TGTGCCAGCGGGCCTGGGAGGTCCTACAATGAGCAGTTCTTC. It encodes CASGPGRSYNEQFF. Full variable domain (missing parts from reference TRBV11-2 and TRBJ2-1): EAGVAQSPRYKIIEKRQSVAFWCNPISGHATLYWYQQILGQGPKLLIQFQNNGVVDDSQLPKDRFSAERLKGVDSTLKIQPAKLEDSAVYLCASGPGRSYNEQFFGPGTRLTVL.